This passage covers 20 T cell receptor beta chains from one sample sequenced in a study of yellow fever vaccine responses in identical twins (dated by TCRdb to the late 2010s). Libraries were built with RT-PCR. The sequencer was an Illumina HiSeq 2500. In-frame beta chains were kept once TCRdb had trimmed the public reads at Q25 with fastp and called clones with MiXCR. Identical CDR3 protein sequences are pooled into one entry, listed with their most common genes and DNA. In this sample the table shows under 25,000 distinct CDR3 sequences, approximately 79% of which occur a single time. The ten largest account for more than 2% of the sample. Sequenced material: T cells from blood (PBMCs), unsorted or a sorted subset (not recorded which), taken before or after yellow fever vaccination (not recorded which). These receptors all come from a woman between 18 and 29 years old who received the yellow fever vaccine. Donor details come from another sample of the same person, matched by shared clones.

The chain has TRBV5-1 and TRBJ2-5; D gene ambiguous. With 0 bases removed from V and 2 bases from J, the gap between germline ends came to 5 bases. Germline V gene data show CDR1 as SGHRS and CDR2 as YFSETQ. The CDR3 is 13 amino acids. CDR3 sequence reads: CASSLGGQETQYF. CDR3 bases: TGCGCCAGCAGCTTGGGGGGACAAGAGACCCAGTACTTC.

This sequence joins TRBV18 and TRBJ2-7; D might be TRBD1 (5 bases). This CDR3 has 14 amino acids. In germline, CDR1 is KGHSH, CDR2 LQKENI. The ends were cut back, 9 bases at V and 5 bases at J, with 20 bases in the middle. CDR3 DNA: TGTGCCAGTTTGAGAGACAGCTTAATAAACGAGCAGTACTTC. Translated, it gives CASLRDSLINEQYF.

The V call is TRBV11-3, the J call TRBJ2-5; tentatively, D is TRBD1 (5 bases). Per germline, CDR1 SGHNT and CDR2 YENEEA. Trimming removed 5 bases from V and 5 bases from J, with 15 bases in between. The CDR3 spans 14 residues. Written as DNA, the CDR3 is TGTGCCAGCAGCCTCACAGGAGATAGGGAGACCCAGTACTTC. It codes for CASSLTGDRETQYF.

The genes are TRBV12-3 or TRBV12-4 and TRBJ2-5; 7 bases are a match to TRBD2. V trimming: 3 bases; J trimming: 5 bases; junction bases outside the gene matches: 9. The CDR3 contains 15 residues. The CDR3 coding sequence is TGTGCCAGCAGTTTGGAGGGAGGGCCGGGGGAGACCCAGTACTTC. Translated: CASSLEGGPGETQYF.

The chain links TRBV12-3 or TRBV12-4 to TRBJ1-1; D remains ambiguous. Trimming removed 8 bases at V and 0 bases at J, with 10 bases between. CDR3 length: 13 amino acids. The CDR3 region has the DNA TGTGCCAGCGGGTTGTTGATGAACACTGAAGCTTTCTTT. This gives the protein CASGLLMNTEAFF.

The chain carries TRBV2 and TRBJ2-5; D is tentatively TRBD1 or TRBD2 (5 bases each). Germline-derived CDR1 and CDR2 are SNHLY and FYNNEI. The CDR3 is made up of 14 amino acids. V lost 7 bases and J lost 5, with 17 bases in between. The CDR3 bases are TGTGCCAGCAAAACTTCGGGACCTTTGGAGACCCAGTACTTC. It specifies CASKTSGPLETQYF.

The chain links TRBV15 to TRBJ2-3; D is unresolved. The V and J ends lost 2 bases and 4 bases respectively, with 7 bases between them. CDR1 is LNHNV, CDR2 YYDKDF, per germline (reference sequence). The CDR3 totals 13 residues. CDR3 protein: CATSRQRSDTQYF. The CDR3, as DNA: TGTGCCACCAGCAGACAGAGATCAGATACGCAGTATTTT.

The chain recombines TRBV15 with TRBJ1-2, with TRBD1 identical over 7 bases. The CDR3 extends over 13 amino acids. J was trimmed by 4 bases and V by 9 bases; bases with no gene match: 8. CDR1 is LNHNV and CDR2 is YYDKDF in the germline V gene (reference sequence). CDR3 residues: CATRQGGLYGYTF. The CDR3 coding sequence is TGTGCCACTCGCCAAGGGGGCCTCTATGGCTACACCTTC.

The V and J genes are TRBV29-1 and TRBJ2-3; a possible D gene is TRBD2 (6 bases). V gave up 7 bases and J gave up 6 bases, with 17 bases separating them. In germline, CDR1 is SQVTM, CDR2 ANQGSEA. The CDR3 spans 13 residues. This chain's CDR3 is CSAPGPGVDTQYF. As DNA, the CDR3 is TGCAGCGCCCCGGGTCCGGGGGTTGATACGCAGTATTTT.

This clonotype was counted between two and nine times. This may be a read error, as it is one base from a much larger clone. The V call is TRBV28, the J call TRBJ2-5; 7 bases are a match to TRBD1. Germline trimming cut 9 bases from V and 5 bases from J; bases unmatched to any gene: 18. Germline V gives CDR1 MDHEN, CDR2 SYDVKM. The CDR3 has 16 residues. The CDR3 nucleotides are TGTGCCAGAAGGACCCAACAGGGGCACGTGGCGGAGACCCAGTACTTC. As protein: CARRTQQGHVAETQYF.

This clonotype was detected a few times. The chain recombines TRBV2 with TRBJ2-2; TRBD1 matches 10 bases. V shed 10 bases and J 0 bases; nucleotides not matched to a gene: 11. The CDR3 covers 17 residues. CDR1 is SNHLY, CDR2 FYNNEI, per germline. CDR3: CAIPGQGPETNTGELFF. The CDR3 DNA reads as TGTGCCATTCCGGGACAGGGGCCCGAGACGAACACCGGGGAGCTGTTTTTT.

The rearrangement links TRBV11-1 to TRBJ1-2; D unresolved. CDR1 SGHAT and CDR2 FQDESV come from the germline V gene (reference sequence). The CDR3 runs to 13 residues. Between the trimmed V and J ends, which lost 3 bases and 5 bases, there was a span of 10 bases. CDR3 coding DNA: TGTGCCAGCAGCTTGGGAGGGAGGTATGGCTACACCTTC. This encodes CASSLGGRYGYTF. Full variable domain (rest looked up from reference TRBV11-1 and TRBJ1-2): EAEVAQSPRYKITEKSQAVAFWCDPISGHATLYWYRQILGQGPELLVQFQDESVVDDSQLPKDRFSAERLKGVDSTLKIQPAELGDSAMYLCASSLGGRYGYTFGSGTRLTVV.

The V and J genes are TRBV7-2 and TRBJ2-7; a weak D match, TRBD2 (5 bases). The CDR3 runs 15 residues. Trimming took 1 base from V and 1 from J, leaving 11 bases between them. Germline V gives CDR1 SGHTA, CDR2 FQGNSA. The CDR3 DNA is TGTGCCAGCAGCTTAGGATCGGGGATTTCCTACGAGCAGTACTTC. Its translation is CASSLGSGISYEQYF.

The chain links TRBV6-5 to TRBJ1-1, with 7 nucleotides matching TRBD1. The CDR3 totals 15 residues. Germline V gene data show CDR1 as MNHEY and CDR2 as SVGAGI. V was clipped by 0 bases and J by 4 bases; unmatched bases: 5. CDR3 protein: CASSYSTPGGTEAFF. CDR3 DNA: TGTGCCAGCAGTTACTCGACCCCAGGGGGCACTGAAGCTTTCTTT.

The chain joins TRBV20-1 to TRBJ1-3; D is unresolved. Trimming removed 0 bases from V and 0 bases from J, with 12 bases in between. The CDR3 has 16 amino acids. CDR1 is DFQATT and CDR2 is SNEGSKA in the germline V gene (reference sequence). The CDR3 region has the DNA TGCAGTGCTAGAGAGGGAGGGTCGAGCTCTGGAAACACCATATATTTT. Translation: CSAREGGSSSGNTIYF.

The chain uses TRBV9 and TRBJ1-6; D call uncertain. CDR1 and CDR2 (germline): SGDLS, YYNGEE. The CDR3 has 14 amino acids. V was pared by 0 bases and J by 10 bases, with 11 bases between. The CDR3 region has the DNA TGTGCCAGCAGCGTAGGGCAGAGCGGCTCACCCCTCCACTTT. This sequence encodes CASSVGQSGSPLHF.

The chain has TRBV4-3 and TRBJ2-3; 8 bases are shared with TRBD2. V was pared by 3 bases and J by 0 bases, with 11 bases of the junction left unmatched. Germline CDR1 and CDR2: LGHNA and YSLEER. CDR3 length equals 18 residues. The DNA of the CDR3 is TGCGCCAGCAGCCATCCACTCACTAGCGGATCTAGCACAGATACGCAGTATTTT. As protein: CASSHPLTSGSSTDTQYF.

CDR3 amino acids: CSAERELTYEQYF. The DNA of the CDR3 is TGCAGTGCCGAGCGGGAACTTACCTACGAGCAGTACTTC. The chain combines TRBV20-1 with TRBJ2-7, with 7 bases matching TRBD2. V lost 6 bases to trimming and J lost 2 bases; unmatched junction nucleotides: 7. Germline values: CDR1 DFQATT, CDR2 SNEGSKA (reference sequence). CDR3 length: 13 residues.

Points on this clonotype: The germline gene is not matched at one end of the junction; a read error may be the cause. The V gene is TRBV7-9, the J gene TRBJ2-2; 10 nucleotides align to TRBD2. Germline CDR1 SEHNR, CDR2 FQNEAQ (reference sequence). The CDR3 runs 16 residues. This CDR3 reads CASSSWTSGYTGGLFF. The DNA for the CDR3 is TGTGCCAGCAGCTCCTGGACTAGCGGATACACCGGGGGGCTGTTTTTT.

The gene calls are TRBV10-3 and TRBJ2-1; 14 bases line up with TRBD2. V shed 1 base, J shed 10 bases, and the junction held 6 bases outside the gene matches. CDR1 and CDR2 from the germline V gene are ENHRY and SYGVKD. This CDR3 contains 16 residues. CDR3 sequence: CAISEFGTSGSYEQFF. As DNA, the CDR3 is TGTGCCATCAGTGAGTTCGGGACTAGCGGGAGTTACGAGCAGTTCTTC.